This TCR beta chain was captured in a study of blood T cell repertoires in COVID-19 (dated by TCRdb to 2018 to 2020). Describing the broader study: Collaborator samples came from the United States, Italy and Spain and covered acute and convalescent phases of COVID-19. The prospective study material was composed of cDNA or gDNA derived from T cells, B-cell-depleted T cells, or PBMCs. Subjects who had been exposed to COVID-19, were actively infected with it, or had recovered from it provided the deeply sampled blood TCRbeta repertoires that made up the dataset. The repertoires were made available in a free public database intended to serve as a resource for research on the immune response to SARS-CoV-2. Samples came from the ongoing ImmuneRACE study (first 160 participants) plus 1,254 subjects from 6 global collaborators. Sample metadata almost always included a de-identified subject ID, COVID-19 status, age in years and sex. HLA class I and class II types, where available, came from metadata supplied by the sample provider rather than from assay-based typing.

TCRbeta CDR3 regions were amplified from genomic DNA using the immunoSEQ Assay, a bias-controlled multiplex PCR. In the paper's pipeline: The number of nucleated cells in each sample was estimated by amplification of reference gene primers within the assay. Sequence reads were collapsed and filtered to measure the absolute abundance of every unique TCRbeta CDR3 rearrangement. For each sample, productive Simpson clonality was calculated by taking the square root of Simpson's diversity index across productive rearrangements. The clones in this table, taken by TCRdb from immuneACCESS, are in-frame only. Not every clone is retained; where verified, under half of the shortfall comes from an unresolved V gene, and the cause of the rest is unknown. The V and J calls and the clone size are those of that table, but D and trimming were determined from the DNA. The table for this sample lists about 330,000 clones; 65% to 90% of them were counted only once. The ten top clones hold approximately 7.5% of the sample.

About this clone itself: The antigen it binds to is not known. Per-nucleotide qualities are absent, and no much larger clonotype sits a single base away.

The collaborating institutions used their own protocols to collect whole blood in K2EDTA tubes. For TCRbeta analysis, collaborators shipped samples as frozen whole blood, isolated PBMCs, or DNA extracted from either of those sample types. Study-level results and caveats: The amount of clinical and demographic metadata varied by source and participant and was provided uncurated.

The CDR3 spans 14 residues, from the cysteine through the phenylalanine. Kept here is only the CDR3 DNA, which spans 42 bases and is read in frame from base 1. CDR1 and CDR2 are drawn from the germline V gene (reference sequence): SGHKS, YYEKEE. V is shortened by 4 bases, J by 1 base, and the region joining them spans 11 bases. The chain joins TRBV5-5 to TRBJ1-1; the D gene cannot be resolved reliably. The specimen was peripheral blood. This TCR derives from a human donor in a cohort sampled during active COVID-19. This receptor has the CDR3 CASSQQKPNTEAFF. The sequenced DNA is TGTGCCAGCAGCCAACAGAAACCGAACACTGAAGCTTTCTTT.